A selection of T cell receptor beta chains follows, all from one sample in a study of Graves' ophthalmopathy and Graves' hyperthyroidism. Each CDR3 protein gets one entry after TCRdb re-called the multiplex PCR reads with MiXCR. Of roughly 400,000 distinct CDR3 sequences in the sample, just over 15% were seen once. The sequencing sample was made of peripheral blood. The source of these receptors is a woman younger than 30 with stable Graves' hyperthyroidism. Both conserved end residues are part of each CDR3. Each record gives: clone size, V gene, D gene, J gene, CDR3 DNA, CDR3 protein. The D gene is left open where the match is weak. Clone size appears in some rows only: once, few, many, or a class for an expanded clone.

size: many; V: TRBV6-4; D: .; J: TRBJ1-1; DNA: TGTGCCAGCAGTGACCGGAGGAACACTGAAGCTTTCTTT; CDR3: CASSDRRNTEAFF
size: many; V: TRBV6-1; D: .; J: TRBJ1-2; DNA: TGTGCCAGCAGTGCGACAGTTAACTATGGCTACACCTTC; CDR3: CASSATVNYGYTF
size: many; V: TRBV10-3; D: TRBD1; J: TRBJ2-2; DNA: TGTGCCACTGCCCGCACCGGGACAGGGAGAACCGGGGAGCTGTTTTTT; CDR3: CATARTGTGRTGELFF
size: many; V: TRBV2; D: .; J: TRBJ2-7; DNA: TGTGCCAGCACAGATGCTAGCTCCTACGAGCAGTACTTC; CDR3: CASTDASSYEQYF
size: many; V: TRBV6-5; D: .; J: TRBJ2-6; DNA: TGTGCCAGCAGCCCCTGGTTGGGGGGAGGTTCAGGTGGGGCCAACGTCCTGACTTTC; CDR3: CASSPWLGGGSGGANVLTF
size: many; V: TRBV7-9; D: .; J: TRBJ1-1; DNA: TGTGCCAGCAGCGAGGACACGGAAGCTTTCTTT; CDR3: CASSEDTEAFF
size: few; V: TRBV14; D: .; J: TRBJ1-1; DNA: TGTGCCAGCAGCCAGTCCAGGGGCCAAAAAGCTTTCTTT; CDR3: CASSQSRGQKAFF
size: many; V: TRBV20-1; D: .; J: TRBJ1-2; DNA: TGCAGTGCTAGTCTGGAGGACCTGGGCTATGGCTACACCTTC; CDR3: CSASLEDLGYGYTF
size: many; V: TRBV11-3; D: .; J: TRBJ2-5; DNA: TGTGCCAGCAGCTTAGAGCCGATAGAGACCCAGTACTTC; CDR3: CASSLEPIETQYF
size: many; V: TRBV27; D: TRBD1; J: TRBJ2-7; DNA: TGTGCCAGCAAAAAGGGCAGGGGGCCTGACGAGCAGTACTTC; CDR3: CASKKGRGPDEQYF
size: .; V: TRBV2; D: .; J: TRBJ2-7; DNA: TGTGCCAGCAGGGTGACAGGGACTTACGAGCAGTACTTC; CDR3: CASRVTGTYEQYF
size: .; V: TRBV6-1; D: .; J: TRBJ2-5; DNA: TGTGCCAGCACACTCTCCGGGACCCTGAACTTC; CDR3: CASTLSGTLNF
size: many; V: TRBV12-3/TRBV12-4; D: .; J: TRBJ1-5; DNA: TGTGCCAGCAGTCCAGGGAAGTTGGATCAGCCCCAGCATTTT; CDR3: CASSPGKLDQPQHF
size: many; V: TRBV6-5; D: .; J: TRBJ1-3; DNA: TGTGCCAGCAGTTACAATGCCCGCATTTCCGGGTCCATCTCTGGAAACACCATATATTTT; CDR3: CASSYNARISGSISGNTIYF
size: many; V: TRBV19; D: .; J: TRBJ1-2; DNA: TGTGCCTCAAAGGACCACGAAGCTAACTATGGCTACACCTTC; CDR3: CASKDHEANYGYTF
size: many; V: TRBV2; D: .; J: TRBJ1-5; DNA: TGTGCCAGCAGTGAAGTGTCAGATAGCAATCAGCCCCAGCATTTT; CDR3: CASSEVSDSNQPQHF
size: .; V: TRBV29-1; D: .; J: TRBJ2-5; DNA: TGCAGCGTTGTGGCCAGCCAAGAGACCCAGTACTTC; CDR3: CSVVASQETQYF
size: many; V: TRBV9; D: .; J: TRBJ1-3; DNA: TGTGCCAGCAGCGTAGACATTCCAGGCCGAAACACCATATATTTT; CDR3: CASSVDIPGRNTIYF
size: .; V: TRBV3-1; D: TRBD2; J: TRBJ2-5; DNA: TGTGCCAGCAGCCAAGATTTCGGAGCGGGGGCCCGAGAGACCCAGTACTTC; CDR3: CASSQDFGAGARETQYF
size: many; V: TRBV25-1; D: .; J: TRBJ2-2; DNA: TGTGCCAGCAGCGAAACAGGCACGGGACCGCGATTTACCGGGGAGCTGTTTTTT; CDR3: CASSETGTGPRFTGELFF
size: many; V: TRBV4-1; D: .; J: TRBJ2-5; DNA: TGCGCCAGCAGCCAAGTGACGGGGTCAAGGGAAGAGACCCAGTACTTC; CDR3: CASSQVTGSREETQYF
size: .; V: TRBV27; D: .; J: TRBJ2-5; DNA: TGTGCCAGCAGTCAACGCCCACAAGAGACCCAGTACTTC; CDR3: CASSQRPQETQYF
size: .; V: TRBV27; D: TRBD1; J: TRBJ2-7; DNA: TGTGCCAGCAGTGATTCTTACAGGGGGCAGTACGAGCAGTACTTC; CDR3: CASSDSYRGQYEQYF
size: many; V: TRBV6-5; D: .; J: TRBJ1-1; DNA: TGTGCCAGCAGTTACTCGCTCGAAGGGCCAAACACTGAAGCTTTCTTT; CDR3: CASSYSLEGPNTEAFF
size: many; V: TRBV5-1; D: TRBD2; J: TRBJ2-2; DNA: TGCGCCAGCAGCTCGGGACTAGCGATTGGAGGCACCGGGGAGCTGTTTTTT; CDR3: CASSSGLAIGGTGELFF
size: few; V: TRBV12-3/TRBV12-4; D: TRBD1; J: TRBJ1-2; DNA: TGTGCCAGCAGTTACGGACAGGGGGTAGACTATGGCTACACCTTC; CDR3: CASSYGQGVDYGYTF